This is a list of T cell receptor beta chains from one sample in a study of high-grade serous ovarian cancer treatment subgroups. Assay used: immunoSEQ multiplex PCR; TCRdb lists only in-frame clones, some missing. The sample contains 30,000 or so clones, around four fifths of which appear only once. The sequenced material came from tumor tissue. The receptors were sampled from a human donor with high-grade serous ovarian cancer. CDR3s include the opening cysteine and the closing phenylalanine or tryptophan. Fields, in order: clone size, V gene, J gene, D gene, CDR3 DNA, CDR3 protein. A D gene is named only where the DNA matches it firmly. Some rows mark clone size as missing; the rest say once, few, many or name a class of expanded clone.

clone size: NA
V gene: TRBV7-2
J gene: TRBJ1-5
D gene: TRBD1
CDR3 DNA: TGTGCCAGCAGCTTAGTGACAGGGGATAGCAATCAGCCCCAGCATTTT
CDR3 protein: CASSLVTGDSNQPQHF

clone size: NA
V gene: TRBV4-2
J gene: TRBJ2-1
D gene: TRBD2
CDR3 DNA: TGTGCCAGCAGCCAAGACCCTAGCGGGGGGAATGAGCAGTTCTTC
CDR3 protein: CASSQDPSGGNEQFF

clone size: NA
V gene: TRBV6-6
J gene: TRBJ1-1
D gene: NA
CDR3 DNA: TGTGCCAGCGAAGGAAGGAACACTGAAGCTTTCTTT
CDR3 protein: CASEGRNTEAFF

clone size: few
V gene: TRBV6-1
J gene: TRBJ2-7
D gene: NA
CDR3 DNA: TGTGCCAGCAGTGACCTAGGACAGACCTACGAGCAGTACTTC
CDR3 protein: CASSDLGQTYEQYF

clone size: NA
V gene: TRBV6-5
J gene: TRBJ1-2
D gene: NA
CDR3 DNA: TGTGCCAGCAGTTACTTTCGGGACGGGGAGGACTATGGCTACACCTTC
CDR3 protein: CASSYFRDGEDYGYTF

clone size: NA
V gene: TRBV19
J gene: TRBJ1-2
D gene: NA
CDR3 DNA: TGTGCCAGTAGTATAGAGTTGGGAAGGGGCTATGGCTACACCTTC
CDR3 protein: CASSIELGRGYGYTF

clone size: once
V gene: TRBV15
J gene: TRBJ2-2
D gene: NA
CDR3 DNA: TGTGCCACCAGCAGAGATCCAACAGGGCTAACCGGGGAGCTGTTTTTT
CDR3 protein: CATSRDPTGLTGELFF

clone size: NA
V gene: TRBV29-1
J gene: TRBJ1-3
D gene: NA
CDR3 DNA: TGCAGCGTTGTTGGGGGGGGACTCCCTGGAAACACCATATATTTT
CDR3 protein: CSVVGGGLPGNTIYF

clone size: NA
V gene: TRBV19
J gene: TRBJ2-5
D gene: NA
CDR3 DNA: TGTGCCAGCCAATTAGACCCTAGGCTCCAAGAGACCCAGTACTTC
CDR3 protein: CASQLDPRLQETQYF

clone size: NA
V gene: TRBV7-7
J gene: TRBJ2-2
D gene: NA
CDR3 DNA: TGTGCTAGCAGCTTGACAGGGAACACCGGGGAGCTGTTTTTT
CDR3 protein: CASSLTGNTGELFF

clone size: few
V gene: TRBV19
J gene: TRBJ1-1
D gene: NA
CDR3 DNA: TGTGCCAGTAGTATAGATCGGGGTGGGACTGAAGCTTTCTTT
CDR3 protein: CASSIDRGGTEAFF

clone size: NA
V gene: TRBV7-9
J gene: TRBJ1-1
D gene: TRBD1
CDR3 DNA: TGTGCCAGCAGCCCCAGGGGGCACCCGAACACTGAAGCTTTCTTT
CDR3 protein: CASSPRGHPNTEAFF

clone size: NA
V gene: TRBV13
J gene: TRBJ2-5
D gene: TRBD2
CDR3 DNA: TGTGCCAGCAGCTTGAGACTAGCGGGCAACCAAGAGACCCAGTACTTC
CDR3 protein: CASSLRLAGNQETQYF

clone size: NA
V gene: TRBV27
J gene: TRBJ2-1
D gene: TRBD2
CDR3 DNA: TGTGCCAGCAGGCGGGAGGCCTACAATGAGCAGTTCTTC
CDR3 protein: CASRREAYNEQFF

clone size: NA
V gene: TRBV27
J gene: TRBJ1-1
D gene: NA
CDR3 DNA: TGTGCCAGCAGTTTGAGTGGGAACGCAATGAACACTGAAGCTTTCTTT
CDR3 protein: CASSLSGNAMNTEAFF

clone size: NA
V gene: TRBV30
J gene: TRBJ2-3
D gene: NA
CDR3 DNA: TGTGCCTGGAGTGGCCCGGGACTCGACACAGATACGCAGTATTTT
CDR3 protein: CAWSGPGLDTDTQYF

clone size: NA
V gene: TRBV18
J gene: TRBJ2-7
D gene: NA
CDR3 DNA: TGTGCCAGCTCACCGCTAGGTTACGAGCAGTACTTC
CDR3 protein: CASSPLGYEQYF

clone size: NA
V gene: TRBV5-1
J gene: TRBJ2-3
D gene: NA
CDR3 DNA: TGCGCCAGCAGCAACGGACAGTGGGGCACAGATACGCAGTATTTT
CDR3 protein: CASSNGQWGTDTQYF

clone size: NA
V gene: TRBV4-1
J gene: TRBJ2-7
D gene: NA
CDR3 DNA: TGCGCCAGCAGCCAATGGGGCGGCATCTACGAGCAGTACTTC
CDR3 protein: CASSQWGGIYEQYF

clone size: NA
V gene: TRBV27
J gene: TRBJ2-7
D gene: TRBD2
CDR3 DNA: TGTGCCAGCAGATGGGGGACTACAGCCAACTACGAGCAGTACTTC
CDR3 protein: CASRWGTTANYEQYF

clone size: NA
V gene: TRBV5-6
J gene: TRBJ1-1
D gene: NA
CDR3 DNA: TGTGCCAGCAGCTGGTCCACTCGGGGAGGGACTGAAGCTTTCTTT
CDR3 protein: CASSWSTRGGTEAFF

clone size: NA
V gene: TRBV29-1
J gene: TRBJ2-1
D gene: TRBD2
CDR3 DNA: TGCAGCGTTGCGGGTCTATGGGCGGCTAGCGGGAGGGCGGGGGAGCAGTTCTTC
CDR3 protein: CSVAGLWAASGRAGEQFF

clone size: NA
V gene: TRBV2
J gene: TRBJ2-7
D gene: NA
CDR3 DNA: TGTGCCAGCAGTCTCGGACGGGATTCCTACGAGCAGTACTTC
CDR3 protein: CASSLGRDSYEQYF

clone size: NA
V gene: TRBV5-1
J gene: TRBJ1-1
D gene: NA
CDR3 DNA: TGCGCCAGCAGCTCGGGATCCACCACTATGAACACTGAAGCTTTCTTT
CDR3 protein: CASSSGSTTMNTEAFF

clone size: NA
V gene: TRBV10-1
J gene: TRBJ2-1
D gene: NA
CDR3 DNA: TGCGCCAGCAGTGACAGGACACTACTTAACGTAAATGAGCAGTTCTTC
CDR3 protein: CASSDRTLLNVNEQFF

clone size: NA
V gene: TRBV19
J gene: TRBJ1-4
D gene: NA
CDR3 DNA: TGTGCCAGTAGTATTGGAACAGCTAATGAAAAACTGTTTTTT
CDR3 protein: CASSIGTANEKLFF

clone size: NA
V gene: TRBV28
J gene: TRBJ1-1
D gene: NA
CDR3 DNA: TGTGCCAGCAGTCCACTCCCGGGTGCGAGGAGGGTCGCTGAAGCTTTCTTT
CDR3 protein: CASSPLPGARRVAEAFF